This passage covers 17 T cell receptor beta chains from one sample sequenced in a study of T cell responses to AZD1222 COVID-19 vaccine. Profiled with immunoSEQ multiplex PCR; TCRdb holds only in-frame clones, not every one. The sample shows about 85,000 clones, around 85% of them seen only once. The input for sequencing was peripheral blood, taken on day 0 of AZD1222 vaccination. These TCRs come from an adult in good health.

This clone has only one observation. V and J are TRBV29-1 and TRBJ2-1; 7 bases fit TRBD1. The junction had 12 bases not matched to a gene; V was cut back by 6 bases and J by 7 bases. The CDR3 totals 14 residues. Germline V CDR1 and CDR2: SQVTM, ANQGSEA. The DNA for the CDR3 is TGCAGCGTCTCCACTCTCGGGACAGAAAATGAGCAGTTCTTC. As protein: CSVSTLGTENEQFF.

On this clone itself: At the DNA level, this CDR3 is encoded by other sequences in the same sample as well. J is TRBJ1-5 and V is TRBV19, with D tentatively TRBD1 (6 bases). The CDR3 sequence is 17 residues long. Between the trimmed V and J ends, which lost 5 bases and 4 bases, there was a span of 21 bases. Germline V gives CDR1 LNHDA, CDR2 SQIVND (reference sequence). The CDR3 loop reads CASSPSMARGPNQPQHF. CDR3 DNA: TGTGCCAGTAGTCCCTCCATGGCCAGGGGCCCGAATCAGCCCCAGCATTTT.

The V gene is TRBV6-5, the J gene TRBJ1-3; D is perhaps TRBD1 (5 bases). Trimming shortened V by 0 bases and J by 3 bases, and 12 bases separated the two germline ends. The CDR3 length is 16 residues. CDR1 MNHEY and CDR2 SVGAGI come from the germline V gene. CDR3 in DNA: TGTGCCAGCAGTTACTCGAGACAGTCAAGTGGAAACACCATATATTTT. It yields the protein CASSYSRQSSGNTIYF.

V is TRBV27 and J is TRBJ2-3; D gene unclear. The V end was cut by 0 bases, the J end by 6 bases, with 10 bases between. Looked up from germline, CDR1 is MNHEY and CDR2 is SMNVEV (reference sequence). CDR3 size: 14 residues. CDR3 DNA sequence: TGTGCCAGCAGTTTATCTGGAGTGAGGGATACGCAGTATTTT. Encoded protein: CASSLSGVRDTQYF.

The V call is TRBV27, the J call TRBJ1-4; D ambiguous. The CDR3 sequence is 16 residues long. Trimming left V 5 bases short and J 8 bases short, with 21 bases between. Germline lookup yields CDR1 MNHEY and CDR2 SMNVEV (reference sequence). CDR3: CASSALGGPIREKLFF. As DNA, the CDR3 is TGTGCCAGCAGTGCCCTAGGCGGGCCCATTCGAGAAAAACTGTTTTTT.

The chain employs TRBV19 and TRBJ2-7, with unresolved D. CDR3 length equals 12 residues. With 6 bases removed from V and 7 bases from J, the gap between germline ends came to 13 bases. CDR1 and CDR2 (germline): LNHDA, SQIVND (reference sequence). The CDR3 bases are TGTGCCAGTAGGAGCTTAGAATCGGAGCAGTACTTC. Translated: CASRSLESEQYF.

This chain connects TRBV5-1 to TRBJ2-1; maybe TRBD2 (7 bases). V was trimmed by 4 bases and J by 5 bases, leaving 16 bases between them. Germline V gene lookup returns CDR1 SGHRS and CDR2 YFSETQ. The CDR3 extends over 15 amino acids. CDR3 nucleotide sequence: TGCGCCAGCAGCCCCGGCGGGGGCCGAGACAATGAGCAGTTCTTC. Its translation is CASSPGGGRDNEQFF. Full variable domain (missing parts from reference TRBV5-1 and TRBJ2-1): KAGVTQTPRYLIKTRGQQVTLSCSPISGHRSVSWYQQTPGQGLQFLFEYFSETQRNKGNFPGRFSGRQFSNSRSEMNVSTLELGDSALYLCASSPGGGRDNEQFFGPGTRLTVL.

The genes are TRBV29-1 and TRBJ2-3; D is unresolved. The CDR3 length is 12 residues. V gave up 6 bases and J gave up 9 bases, with 16 bases separating them. Germline-derived CDR1 and CDR2 are SQVTM and ANQGSEA. The chain's CDR3 is CSVEDGYKTQYF. In nucleotides, the CDR3 is TGCAGCGTCGAGGACGGATACAAGACGCAGTATTTT.

This chain joins TRBV20-1 and TRBJ2-3; TRBD2 is a possible D gene (5 bases). CDR1 DFQATT and CDR2 SNEGSKA come from the germline V gene (reference sequence). V lost 3 bases to trimming and J lost 0 bases, with 13 bases between them. CDR3 size: 15 residues. The CDR3 DNA sequence: TGCAGTGCTAGTTCGAGGGTAGGGAGCACAGATACGCAGTATTTT. It encodes CSASSRVGSTDTQYF.

This clone has just one count. This chain joins TRBV19 and TRBJ1-5, with a possible D match to TRBD1 (6 bases). Germline V gene data show CDR1 as LNHDA and CDR2 as SQIVND (reference sequence). The CDR3 spans 13 residues. V was pared by 6 bases and J by 15 bases, with 21 bases between. The DNA of the CDR3 is TGTGCCAGTAGAGGAGAACTGAGGGGGAATTGGCATTTT. Residues: CASRGELRGNWHF.

The rearrangement uses TRBV6-5 and TRBJ2-2; 8 bases are shared with TRBD1. V dropped 7 bases and J dropped 4; count of bases not matched to a gene: 5. The CDR3 consists of 14 residues. Germline values: CDR1 MNHEY, CDR2 SVGAGI. The CDR3 DNA reads TGTGCCAGCATTGGACAGGGCCGCACCGGGGAGCTGTTTTTT. It codes for CASIGQGRTGELFF.

The chain is built from TRBV19 and TRBJ2-3; 15 bases fit TRBD2. The CDR3 sequence is 17 residues long. Trimming took 7 bases from V and 4 from J; bases not matched to a gene: 9. Looked up from germline, CDR1 is LNHDA and CDR2 is SQIVND (reference sequence). This chain's CDR3 is CASKGRTSGGAADTQYF. For the CDR3, the DNA is TGTGCCAGTAAGGGGAGGACTAGCGGGGGGGCAGCAGATACGCAGTATTTT.

This chain connects TRBV6-2 or TRBV6-3 to TRBJ2-4, with TRBD2 identical over 9 bases. Germline lookup yields CDR1 MNHEY and CDR2 SVGEGT. V lost 2 bases and J lost 1; bases outside the gene matches: 3. The CDR3 loop spans 16 amino acids. The CDR3 nucleotides read TGTGCCAGCAGTTACGCAGCGGGAGGCGCCAAAAACATTCAGTACTTC. Translating it yields CASSYAAGGAKNIQYF.

The V gene is TRBV19, the J gene TRBJ2-3; 10 bases map to TRBD2. There are 16 residues in the CDR3. CDR1 and CDR2 from the germline V gene are LNHDA and SQIVND (reference sequence). V shed 6 bases, J shed 0 bases, and the junction held 6 bases outside the gene matches. CDR3 nucleotide sequence: TGTGCCAGTAGCGGTATAGCGGGGGGAAGCACAGATACGCAGTATTTT. As protein: CASSGIAGGSTDTQYF.

The chain uses TRBV10-2 and TRBJ2-1, with D maybe TRBD2 (5 bases). Trimming left V 5 bases short and J 2 bases short, with 7 bases between. CDR3 length: 13 amino acids. Germline loops: CDR1 WSHSY, CDR2 SAAADI. The CDR3 DNA sequence: TGCGCCAGCAGTCGGACTCCCTACAATGAGCAGTTCTTC. The encoded protein is CASSRTPYNEQFF.

The chain links TRBV7-9 to TRBJ1-1, with a possible D match to TRBD1 (6 bases). V gave up 4 bases and J gave up 0 bases, with 9 bases separating them. The CDR3 is 14 amino acids. Germline values: CDR1 SEHNR, CDR2 FQNEAQ (reference sequence). CDR3 protein: CASSYRELNTEAFF. The CDR3 DNA sequence: TGTGCCAGCAGCTACAGGGAGCTGAACACTGAAGCTTTCTTT.

The chain employs TRBV5-4 and TRBJ1-3; a weak D match, TRBD1 (5 bases). CDR1 and CDR2 from the germline V gene are SGHNT and YYREEE (reference sequence). V was shortened by 2 bases and J by 0 bases, with 9 bases between the two germline ends. The CDR3 extends over 15 amino acids. The CDR3 loop is CASSLSGNSGNTIYF. The CDR3 DNA sequence: TGTGCCAGCAGCTTATCAGGGAACTCTGGAAACACCATATATTTT.